One and the same sample provided the 3 T cell receptor beta chains below, sequenced in a study of PD-1 blockade in classical Hodgkin lymphoma (TCRdb year 2020). The library was made by the immunoSEQ multiplex PCR assay. The table was pulled from immuneACCESS by TCRdb, which kept in-frame rearrangements only. Such tables lose some clones; where checked, under half of the loss comes from unresolved V genes, and the rest has no known cause. The sample yields some 58,000 clones; roughly nine tenths were counted once. The ten biggest clones cover roughly 8% of the sample. The time point label for this specimen denotes: cycle 4 day 1 (C4D1), after about 6 weeks of nivolumab. All trial patients had relapsed after autologous stem cell transplantation, with cohorts A, B and C differing in prior brentuximab vedotin exposure. The sequenced sample was peripheral blood mononuclear cells (PBMCs), obtained before the fourth cycle of nivolumab. The receptors were gathered from a human donor with classical Hodgkin lymphoma.

V is TRBV11-1 and J is TRBJ2-5; no reliable D call. This CDR3 spans 12 amino acids. With 5 bases removed from V and 5 bases from J, the gap between germline ends came to 9 bases. Germline V gives CDR1 SGHAT, CDR2 FQDESV (reference sequence). This CDR3 is CASSLHWETQYF. DNA of the CDR3: TGTGCCAGCAGCCTGCACTGGGAGACCCAGTACTTC.

This chain connects TRBV25-1 to TRBJ2-1; D ambiguous. Trimming left V 4 bases short and J 5 bases short, with 12 bases between. This CDR3 region has 14 residues. Germline CDR1 MGHDK, CDR2 SYGVNS. CDR3 nucleotide sequence: TGTGCCAGCAGTGCGCGGTTAAGGGACAATGAGCAGTTCTTC. Translation: CASSARLRDNEQFF.

V usage is TRBV5-1 and J usage is TRBJ2-4; D gene ambiguous. CDR1 and CDR2 (germline): SGHRS, YFSETQ. The length of the CDR3 is 13 residues. Trimming cost V 4 bases and J 15 bases, with 20 bases left between them. The CDR3 protein is CASSPAPPEVGYF. The CDR3 DNA reads TGCGCCAGCAGCCCGGCCCCCCCAGAGGTTGGGTACTTC. Together with reference TRBV5-1 and TRBJ2-4, the CDR3 gives the full variable domain: KAGVTQTPRYLIKTRGQQVTLSCSPISGHRSVSWYQQTPGQGLQFLFEYFSETQRNKGNFPGRFSGRQFSNSRSEMNVSTLELGDSALYLCASSPAPPEVGYFGAGTRLSVL.